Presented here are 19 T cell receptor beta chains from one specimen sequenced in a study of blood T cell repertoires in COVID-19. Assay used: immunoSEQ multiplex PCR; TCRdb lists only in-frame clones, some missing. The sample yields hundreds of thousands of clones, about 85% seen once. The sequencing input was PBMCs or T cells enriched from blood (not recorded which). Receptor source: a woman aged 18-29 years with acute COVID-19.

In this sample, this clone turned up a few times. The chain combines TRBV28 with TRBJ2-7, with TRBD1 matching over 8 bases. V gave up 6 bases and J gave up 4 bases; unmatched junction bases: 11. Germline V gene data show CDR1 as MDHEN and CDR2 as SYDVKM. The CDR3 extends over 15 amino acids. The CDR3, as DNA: TGTGCCAGCAGAAGTTCCGGGACAGGATCTTACGAGCAGTACTTC. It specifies CASRSSGTGSYEQYF. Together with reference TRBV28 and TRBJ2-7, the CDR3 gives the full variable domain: DVKVTQSSRYLVKRTGEKVFLECVQDMDHENMFWYRQDPGLGLRLIYFSYDVKMKEKGDIPEGYSVSREKKERFSLILESASTNQTSMYLCASRSSGTGSYEQYFGPGTRLTVT.

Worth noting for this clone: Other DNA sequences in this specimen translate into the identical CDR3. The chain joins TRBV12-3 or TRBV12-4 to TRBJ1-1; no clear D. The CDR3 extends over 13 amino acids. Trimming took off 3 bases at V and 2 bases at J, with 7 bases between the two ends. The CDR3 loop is CASSFSGNTEAFF. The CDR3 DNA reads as TGTGCCAGCAGTTTCTCGGGAAACACTGAAGCTTTCTTT.

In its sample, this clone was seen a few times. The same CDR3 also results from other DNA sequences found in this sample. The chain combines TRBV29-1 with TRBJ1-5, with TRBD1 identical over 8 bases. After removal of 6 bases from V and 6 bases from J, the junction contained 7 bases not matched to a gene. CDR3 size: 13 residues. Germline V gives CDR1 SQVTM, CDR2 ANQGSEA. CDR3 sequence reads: CSVAGTGGQPQHF. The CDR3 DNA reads TGCAGCGTCGCCGGGACAGGAGGTCAGCCCCAGCATTTT. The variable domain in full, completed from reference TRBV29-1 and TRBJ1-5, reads SAVISQKPSRDICQRGTSLTIQCQVDSQVTMMFWYRQQPGQSLTLIATANQGSEATYESGFVIDKFPISRPNLTFSTLTVSNMSPEDSSIYLCSVAGTGGQPQHFGDGTRLSIL.

The chain's CDR3 is CASSEWGGATNEKLFF. Written as DNA, the CDR3 is TGTGCCAGCAGTGAATGGGGAGGGGCAACTAATGAAAAACTGTTTTTT. The chain has TRBV25-1 and TRBJ1-4; D perhaps matches TRBD1 (5 bases). Germline V gives CDR1 MGHDK, CDR2 SYGVNS. Trimming removed 1 base from V and 0 bases from J, with 9 bases in between. The CDR3 runs 16 residues.

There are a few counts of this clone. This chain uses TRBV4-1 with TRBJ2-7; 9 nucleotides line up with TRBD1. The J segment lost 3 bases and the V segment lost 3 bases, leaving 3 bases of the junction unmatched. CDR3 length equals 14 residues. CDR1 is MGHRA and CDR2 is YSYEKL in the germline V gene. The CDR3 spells CASSHGTGNYEQYF. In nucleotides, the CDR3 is TGCGCCAGCAGCCACGGGACAGGGAACTACGAGCAGTACTTC.

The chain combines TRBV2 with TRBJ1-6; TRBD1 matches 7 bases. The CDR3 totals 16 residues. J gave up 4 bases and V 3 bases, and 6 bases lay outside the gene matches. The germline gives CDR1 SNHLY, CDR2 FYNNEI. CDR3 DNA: TGTGCCAGCAGTGACAGAGAGGGACAGTATAATTCACCCCTCCACTTT. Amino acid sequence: CASSDREGQYNSPLHF.

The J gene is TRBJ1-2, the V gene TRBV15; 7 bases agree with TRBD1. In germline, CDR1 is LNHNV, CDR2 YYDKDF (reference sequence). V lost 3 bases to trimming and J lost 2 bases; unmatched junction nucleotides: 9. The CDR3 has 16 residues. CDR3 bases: TGTGCCACCAGCAGTTATAGGGGGCTGACGAACTATGGCTACACCTTC. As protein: CATSSYRGLTNYGYTF.

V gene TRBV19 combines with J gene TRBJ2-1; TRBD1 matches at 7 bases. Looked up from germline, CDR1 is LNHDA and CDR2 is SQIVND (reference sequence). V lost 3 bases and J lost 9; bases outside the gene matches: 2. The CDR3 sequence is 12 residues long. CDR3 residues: CASSIRGTEQFF. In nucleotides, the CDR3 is TGTGCCAGTAGTATCAGGGGGACTGAGCAGTTCTTC. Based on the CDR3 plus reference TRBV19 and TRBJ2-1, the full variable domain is DGGITQSPKYLFRKEGQNVTLSCEQNLNHDAMYWYRQDPGQGLRLIYYSQIVNDFQKGDIAEGYSVSREKKESFPLTVTSAQKNPTAFYLCASSIRGTEQFFGPGTRLTVL.

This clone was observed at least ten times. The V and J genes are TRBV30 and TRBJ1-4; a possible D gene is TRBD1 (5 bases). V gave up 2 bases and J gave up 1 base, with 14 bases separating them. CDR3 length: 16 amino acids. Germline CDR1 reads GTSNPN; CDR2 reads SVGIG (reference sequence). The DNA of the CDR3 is TGTGCCTGGAGTTTAGGGGCGCAGGGAACTAATGAAAAACTGTTTTTT. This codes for CAWSLGAQGTNEKLFF.

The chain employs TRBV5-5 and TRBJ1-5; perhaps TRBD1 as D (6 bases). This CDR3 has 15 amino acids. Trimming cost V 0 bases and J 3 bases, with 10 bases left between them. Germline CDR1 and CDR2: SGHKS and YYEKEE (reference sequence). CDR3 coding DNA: TGTGCCAGCAGCTTGGAGCAGGGGAACAATCAGCCCCAGCATTTT. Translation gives CASSLEQGNNQPQHF.

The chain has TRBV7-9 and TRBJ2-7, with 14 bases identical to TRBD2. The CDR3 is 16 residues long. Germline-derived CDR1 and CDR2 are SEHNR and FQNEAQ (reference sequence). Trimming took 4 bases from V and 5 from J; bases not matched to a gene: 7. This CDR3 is CASSWRGTSGSHEQYF. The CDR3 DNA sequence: TGTGCCAGCAGCTGGAGGGGGACTAGCGGGAGCCACGAGCAGTACTTC.

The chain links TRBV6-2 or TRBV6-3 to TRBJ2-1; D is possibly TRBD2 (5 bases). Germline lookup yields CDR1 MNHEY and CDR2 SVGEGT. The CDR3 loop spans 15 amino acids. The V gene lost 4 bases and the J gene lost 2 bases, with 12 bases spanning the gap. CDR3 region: CASSSLAGTYNEQFF. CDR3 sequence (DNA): TGTGCCAGCAGTTCTCTGGCGGGTACCTACAATGAGCAGTTCTTC.

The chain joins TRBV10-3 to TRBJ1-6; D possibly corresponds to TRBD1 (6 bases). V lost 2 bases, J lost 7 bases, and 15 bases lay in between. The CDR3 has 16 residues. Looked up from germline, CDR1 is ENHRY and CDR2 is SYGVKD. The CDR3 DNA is TGTGCCATCAGTGAGACCGACAGGATTCGAAATTCACCCCTCCACTTT. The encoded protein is CAISETDRIRNSPLHF.

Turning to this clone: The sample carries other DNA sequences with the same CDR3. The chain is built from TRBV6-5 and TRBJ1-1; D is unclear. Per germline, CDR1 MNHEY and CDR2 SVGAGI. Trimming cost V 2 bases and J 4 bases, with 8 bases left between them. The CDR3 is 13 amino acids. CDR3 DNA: TGTGCCAGCAGTTACGGGCGGGGCACTGAAGCTTTCTTT. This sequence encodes CASSYGRGTEAFF.

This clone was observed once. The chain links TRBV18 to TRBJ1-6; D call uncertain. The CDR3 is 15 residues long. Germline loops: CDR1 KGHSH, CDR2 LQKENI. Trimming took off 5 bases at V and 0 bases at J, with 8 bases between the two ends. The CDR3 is CASSLQSSYNSPLHF. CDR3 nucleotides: TGTGCCAGCTCATTACAGAGCTCCTATAATTCACCCCTCCACTTT.

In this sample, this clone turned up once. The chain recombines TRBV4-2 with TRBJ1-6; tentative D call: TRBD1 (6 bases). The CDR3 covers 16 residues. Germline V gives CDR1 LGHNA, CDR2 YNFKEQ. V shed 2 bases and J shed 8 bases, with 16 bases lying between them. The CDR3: CASSQKQGRSDSPLHF. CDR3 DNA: TGTGCCAGCAGCCAAAAACAGGGTAGGAGTGATTCACCCCTCCACTTT.

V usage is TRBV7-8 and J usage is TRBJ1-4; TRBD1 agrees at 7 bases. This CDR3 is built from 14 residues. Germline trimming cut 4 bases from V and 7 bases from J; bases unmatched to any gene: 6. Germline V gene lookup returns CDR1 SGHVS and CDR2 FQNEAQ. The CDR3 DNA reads TGTGCCAGCAGCTCCCGGGACAGCACTGAAAAACTGTTTTTT. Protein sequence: CASSSRDSTEKLFF.

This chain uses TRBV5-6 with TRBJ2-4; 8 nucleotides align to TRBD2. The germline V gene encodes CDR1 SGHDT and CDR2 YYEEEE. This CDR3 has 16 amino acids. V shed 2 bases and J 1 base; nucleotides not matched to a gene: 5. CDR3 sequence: CASSFFRGGAKNIQYF. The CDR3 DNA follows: TGTGCCAGCAGCTTTTTCCGGGGGGGTGCCAAAAACATTCAGTACTTC.

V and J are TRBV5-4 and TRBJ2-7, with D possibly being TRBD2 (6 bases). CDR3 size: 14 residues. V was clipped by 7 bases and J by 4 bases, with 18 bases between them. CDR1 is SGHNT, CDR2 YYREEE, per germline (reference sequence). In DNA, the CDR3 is TGTGCCAGCTCCTTCCTCGGGAGTACGTACGAGCAGTACTTC. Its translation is CASSFLGSTYEQYF.